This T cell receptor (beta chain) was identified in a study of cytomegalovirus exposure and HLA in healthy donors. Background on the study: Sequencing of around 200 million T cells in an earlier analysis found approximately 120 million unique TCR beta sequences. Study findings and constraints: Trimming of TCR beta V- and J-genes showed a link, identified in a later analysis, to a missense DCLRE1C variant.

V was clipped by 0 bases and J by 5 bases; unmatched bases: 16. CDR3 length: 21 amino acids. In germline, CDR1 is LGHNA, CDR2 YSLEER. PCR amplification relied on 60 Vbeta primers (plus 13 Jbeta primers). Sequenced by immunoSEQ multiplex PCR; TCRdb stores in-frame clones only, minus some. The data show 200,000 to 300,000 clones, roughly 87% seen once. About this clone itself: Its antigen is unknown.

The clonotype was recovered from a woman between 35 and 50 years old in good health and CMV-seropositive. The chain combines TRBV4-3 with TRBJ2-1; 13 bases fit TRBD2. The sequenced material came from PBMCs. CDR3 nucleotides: TGCGCCAGCAGCCAAGAGAGGAGTGGACTAGCGGGAGTGTGGAAGGACAATGAGCAGTTCTTC. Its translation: CASSQERSGLAGVWKDNEQFF.